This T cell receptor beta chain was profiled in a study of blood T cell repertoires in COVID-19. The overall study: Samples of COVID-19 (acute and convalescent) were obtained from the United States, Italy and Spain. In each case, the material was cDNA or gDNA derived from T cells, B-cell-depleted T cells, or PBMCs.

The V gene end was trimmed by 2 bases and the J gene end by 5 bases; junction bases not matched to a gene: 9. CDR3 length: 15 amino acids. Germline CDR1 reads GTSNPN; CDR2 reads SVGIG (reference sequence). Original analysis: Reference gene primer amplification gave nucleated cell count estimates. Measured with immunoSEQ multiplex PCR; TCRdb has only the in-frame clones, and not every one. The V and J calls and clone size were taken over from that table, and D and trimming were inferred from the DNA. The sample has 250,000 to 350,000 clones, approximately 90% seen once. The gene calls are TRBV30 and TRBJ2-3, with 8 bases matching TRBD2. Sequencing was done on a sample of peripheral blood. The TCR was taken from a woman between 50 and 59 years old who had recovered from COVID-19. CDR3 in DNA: TGTGCCTGGAGTTCTCGGGCGGGGGGAGGAGATACGCAGTATTTT. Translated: CAWSSRAGGGDTQYF.